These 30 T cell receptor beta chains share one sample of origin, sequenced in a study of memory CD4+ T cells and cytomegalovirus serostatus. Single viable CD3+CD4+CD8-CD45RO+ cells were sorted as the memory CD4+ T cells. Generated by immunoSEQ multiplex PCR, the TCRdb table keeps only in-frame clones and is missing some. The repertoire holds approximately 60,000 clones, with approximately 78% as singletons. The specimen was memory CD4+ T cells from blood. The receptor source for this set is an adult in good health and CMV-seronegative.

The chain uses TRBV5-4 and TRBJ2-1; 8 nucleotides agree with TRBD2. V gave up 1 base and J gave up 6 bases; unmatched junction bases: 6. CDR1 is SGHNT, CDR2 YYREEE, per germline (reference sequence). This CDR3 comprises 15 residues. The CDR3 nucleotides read TGTGCCAGCAGCTTGACTAGCGGAGAAGGCAATGAGCAGTTCTTC. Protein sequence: CASSLTSGEGNEQFF. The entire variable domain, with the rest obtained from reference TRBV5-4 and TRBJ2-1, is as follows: ETGVTQSPTHLIKTRGQQVTLRCSSQSGHNTVSWYQQALGQGPQFIFQYYREEENGRGNFPPRFSGLQFPNYSSELNVNALELDDSALYLCASSLTSGEGNEQFFGPGTRLTVL.

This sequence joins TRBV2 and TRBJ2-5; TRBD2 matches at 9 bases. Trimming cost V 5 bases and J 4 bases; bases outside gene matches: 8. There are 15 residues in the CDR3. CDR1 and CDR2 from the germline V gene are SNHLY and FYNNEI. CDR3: CASSILAGIAETQYF. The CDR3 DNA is TGTGCCAGCAGTATCCTAGCGGGAATTGCAGAGACCCAGTACTTC.

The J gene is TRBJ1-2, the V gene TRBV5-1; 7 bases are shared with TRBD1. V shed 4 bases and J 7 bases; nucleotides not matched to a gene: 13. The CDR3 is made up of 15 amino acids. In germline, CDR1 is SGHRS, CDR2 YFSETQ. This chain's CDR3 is CASSRGQVGNSGYTF. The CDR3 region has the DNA TGCGCCAGCAGCCGAGGACAGGTTGGAAATAGTGGCTACACCTTC.

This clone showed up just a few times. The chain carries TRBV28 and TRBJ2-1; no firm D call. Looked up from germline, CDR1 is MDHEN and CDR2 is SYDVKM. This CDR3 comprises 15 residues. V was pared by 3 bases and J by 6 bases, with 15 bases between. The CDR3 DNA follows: TGTGCCAGCAGTTTGGCTAGTTTTGTAGGCAATGAGCAGTTCTTC. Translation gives CASSLASFVGNEQFF. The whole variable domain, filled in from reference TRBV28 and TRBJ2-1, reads DVKVTQSSRYLVKRTGEKVFLECVQDMDHENMFWYRQDPGLGLRLIYFSYDVKMKEKGDIPEGYSVSREKKERFSLILESASTNQTSMYLCASSLASFVGNEQFFGPGTRLTVL.

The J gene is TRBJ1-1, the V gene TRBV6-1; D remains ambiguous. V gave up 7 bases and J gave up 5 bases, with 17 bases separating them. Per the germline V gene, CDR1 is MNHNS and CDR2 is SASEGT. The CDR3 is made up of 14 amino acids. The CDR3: CASNRSPLGTEAFF. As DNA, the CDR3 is TGTGCCAGCAATAGAAGCCCCCTCGGGACTGAAGCTTTCTTT.

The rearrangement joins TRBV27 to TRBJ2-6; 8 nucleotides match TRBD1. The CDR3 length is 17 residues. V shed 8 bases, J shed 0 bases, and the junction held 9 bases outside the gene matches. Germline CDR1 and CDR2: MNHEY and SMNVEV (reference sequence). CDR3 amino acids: CASGGQATYSGANVLTF. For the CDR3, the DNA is TGTGCCAGCGGGGGACAGGCCACCTACTCTGGGGCCAACGTCCTGACTTTC.

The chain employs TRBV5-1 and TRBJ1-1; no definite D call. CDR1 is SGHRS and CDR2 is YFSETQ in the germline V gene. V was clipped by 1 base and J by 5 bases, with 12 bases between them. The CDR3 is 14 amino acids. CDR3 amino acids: CASSLPQRGTEAFF. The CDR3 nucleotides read TGCGCCAGCAGCTTGCCACAGAGAGGGACTGAAGCTTTCTTT. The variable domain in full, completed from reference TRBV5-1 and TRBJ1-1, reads KAGVTQTPRYLIKTRGQQVTLSCSPISGHRSVSWYQQTPGQGLQFLFEYFSETQRNKGNFPGRFSGRQFSNSRSEMNVSTLELGDSALYLCASSLPQRGTEAFFGQGTRLTVV.

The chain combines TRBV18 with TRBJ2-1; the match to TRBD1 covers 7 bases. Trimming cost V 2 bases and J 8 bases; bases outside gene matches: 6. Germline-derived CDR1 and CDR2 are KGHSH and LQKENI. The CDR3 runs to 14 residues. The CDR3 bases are TGTGCCAGCTCACCAGGGACAGCGCGATATGAGCAGTTCTTC. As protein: CASSPGTARYEQFF.

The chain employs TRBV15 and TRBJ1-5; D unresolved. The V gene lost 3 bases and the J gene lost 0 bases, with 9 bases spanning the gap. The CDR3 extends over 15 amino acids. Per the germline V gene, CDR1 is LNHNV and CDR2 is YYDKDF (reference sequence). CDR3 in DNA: TGTGCCACCAGCAGGTTTACTCCTAGCAATCAGCCCCAGCATTTT. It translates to CATSRFTPSNQPQHF.

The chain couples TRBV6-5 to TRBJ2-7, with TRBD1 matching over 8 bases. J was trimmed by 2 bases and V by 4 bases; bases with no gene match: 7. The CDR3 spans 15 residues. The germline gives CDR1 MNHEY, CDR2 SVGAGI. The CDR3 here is CASSLGGQGTYEQYF. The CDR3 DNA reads TGTGCCAGCAGTTTGGGTGGACAGGGAACCTACGAGCAGTACTTC.

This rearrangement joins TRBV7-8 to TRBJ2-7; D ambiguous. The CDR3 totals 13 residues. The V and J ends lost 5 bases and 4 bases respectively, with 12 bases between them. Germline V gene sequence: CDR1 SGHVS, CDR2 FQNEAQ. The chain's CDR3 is CASSLLTRYEQYF. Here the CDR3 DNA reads TGTGCCAGCAGCCTTCTGACGCGGTACGAGCAGTACTTC.

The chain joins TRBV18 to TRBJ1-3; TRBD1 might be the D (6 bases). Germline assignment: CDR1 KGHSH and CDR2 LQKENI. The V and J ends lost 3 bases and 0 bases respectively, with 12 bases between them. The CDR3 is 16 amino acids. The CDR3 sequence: CASSPGHMSSGNTIYF. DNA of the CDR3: TGTGCCAGCTCACCGGGACATATGAGCTCTGGAAACACCATATATTTT.

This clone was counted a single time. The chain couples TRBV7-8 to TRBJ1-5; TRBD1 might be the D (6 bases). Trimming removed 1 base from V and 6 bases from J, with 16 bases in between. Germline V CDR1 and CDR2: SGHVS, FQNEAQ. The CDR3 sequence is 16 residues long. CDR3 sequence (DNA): TGTGCCAGCAGCTTAGTCAATGGGGGGCTCGTTCAGCCCCAGCATTTT. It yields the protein CASSLVNGGLVQPQHF.

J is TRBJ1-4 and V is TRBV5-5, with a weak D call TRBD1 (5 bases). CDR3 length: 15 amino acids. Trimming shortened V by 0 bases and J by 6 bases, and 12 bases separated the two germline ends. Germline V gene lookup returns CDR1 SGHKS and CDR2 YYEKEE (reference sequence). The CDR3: CASSLDGRADEKLFF. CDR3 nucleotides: TGTGCCAGCAGCTTGGACGGCAGGGCGGATGAAAAACTGTTTTTT. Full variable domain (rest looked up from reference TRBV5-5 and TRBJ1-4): DAGVTQSPTHLIKTRGQQVTLRCSPISGHKSVSWYQQVLGQGPQFIFQYYEKEERGRGNFPDRFSARQFPNYSSELNVNALLLGDSALYLCASSLDGRADEKLFFGSGTQLSVL.

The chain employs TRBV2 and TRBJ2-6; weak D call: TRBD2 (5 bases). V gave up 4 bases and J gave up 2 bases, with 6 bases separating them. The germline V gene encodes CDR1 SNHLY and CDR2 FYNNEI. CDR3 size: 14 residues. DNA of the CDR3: TGTGCCAGCAGTGTCGGGGCTGGGGCCAACGTCCTGACTTTC. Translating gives CASSVGAGANVLTF.

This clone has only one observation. The CDR3 here is CASSLGTTNNEQFF. For the CDR3, the DNA is TGCGCCAGCAGCTTGGGGACTACCAACAATGAGCAGTTCTTC. The rearrangement joins TRBV5-1 to TRBJ2-1; tentative D call: TRBD2 (6 bases). CDR3 length: 14 residues. Germline V gives CDR1 SGHRS, CDR2 YFSETQ. Trimming removed 0 bases at V and 5 bases at J, with 9 bases between.

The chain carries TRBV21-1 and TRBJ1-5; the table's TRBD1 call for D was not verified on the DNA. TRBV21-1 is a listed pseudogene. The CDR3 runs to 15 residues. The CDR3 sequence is CAIVSRQASNQPQHF. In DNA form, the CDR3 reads TGTGCCATCGTGAGTCGACAGGCGAGCAATCAGCCCCAGCATTTT.

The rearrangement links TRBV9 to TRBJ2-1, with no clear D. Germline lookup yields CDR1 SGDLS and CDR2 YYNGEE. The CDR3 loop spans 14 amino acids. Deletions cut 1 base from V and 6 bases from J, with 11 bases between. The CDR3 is CASSVRVTVNEQFF. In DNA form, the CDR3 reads TGTGCCAGCAGCGTACGAGTAACAGTCAATGAGCAGTTCTTC.

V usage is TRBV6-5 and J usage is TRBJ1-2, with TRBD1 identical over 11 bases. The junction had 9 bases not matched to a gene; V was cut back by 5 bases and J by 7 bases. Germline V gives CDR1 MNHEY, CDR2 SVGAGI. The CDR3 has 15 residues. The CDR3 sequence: CASSAGQGAKSGYTF. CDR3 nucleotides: TGTGCCAGCAGTGCCGGACAGGGGGCTAAATCTGGCTACACCTTC.

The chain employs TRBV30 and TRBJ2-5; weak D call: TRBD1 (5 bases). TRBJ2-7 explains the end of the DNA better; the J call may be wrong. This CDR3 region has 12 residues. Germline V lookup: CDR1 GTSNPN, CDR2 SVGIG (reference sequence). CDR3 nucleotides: TGTGCCTGGAGTGCCGGACACTACGAGCAGTACTTC. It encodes CAWSAGHYEQYF.

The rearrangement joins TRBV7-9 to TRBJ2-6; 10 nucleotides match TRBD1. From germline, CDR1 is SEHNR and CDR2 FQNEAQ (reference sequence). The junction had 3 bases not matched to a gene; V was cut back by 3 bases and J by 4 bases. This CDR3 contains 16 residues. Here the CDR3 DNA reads TGTGCCAGCAGCTTGGACAGGGGGTCGGGGGCCAACGTCCTGACTTTC. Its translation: CASSLDRGSGANVLTF.

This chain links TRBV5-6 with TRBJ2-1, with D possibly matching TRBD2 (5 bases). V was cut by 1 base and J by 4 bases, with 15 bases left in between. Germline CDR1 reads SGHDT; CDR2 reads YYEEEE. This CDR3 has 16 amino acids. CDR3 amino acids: CASSLLASGRYNEQFF. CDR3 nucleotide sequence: TGTGCCAGCAGCTTGCTGGCCAGCGGACGATACAATGAGCAGTTCTTC.

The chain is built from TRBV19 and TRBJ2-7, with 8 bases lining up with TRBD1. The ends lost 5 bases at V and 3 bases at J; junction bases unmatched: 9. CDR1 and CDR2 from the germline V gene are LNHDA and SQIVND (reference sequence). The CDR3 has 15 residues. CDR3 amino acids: CASSLGGTGGYEQYF. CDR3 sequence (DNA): TGTGCCAGTAGTTTAGGTGGGACAGGCGGCTACGAGCAGTACTTC.

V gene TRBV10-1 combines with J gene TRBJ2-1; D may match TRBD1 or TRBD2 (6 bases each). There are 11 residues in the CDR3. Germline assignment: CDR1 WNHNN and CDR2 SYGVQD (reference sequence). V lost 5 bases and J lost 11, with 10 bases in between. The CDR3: CASSLGGKQFF. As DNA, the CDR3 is TGCGCCAGCAGTTTGGGGGGCAAGCAGTTCTTC.

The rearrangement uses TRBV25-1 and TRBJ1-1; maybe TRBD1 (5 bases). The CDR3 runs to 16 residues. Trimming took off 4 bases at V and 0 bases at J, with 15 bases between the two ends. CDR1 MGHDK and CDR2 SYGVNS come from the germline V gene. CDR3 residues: CASSVYDSLMNTEAFF. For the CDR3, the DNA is TGTGCCAGCAGTGTTTATGACAGCCTTATGAACACTGAAGCTTTCTTT.

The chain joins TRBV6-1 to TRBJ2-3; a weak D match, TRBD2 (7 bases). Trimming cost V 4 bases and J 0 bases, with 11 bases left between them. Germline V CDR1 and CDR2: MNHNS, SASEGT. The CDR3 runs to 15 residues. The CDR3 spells CASSGGGLSTDTQYF. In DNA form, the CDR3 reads TGTGCCAGCAGTGGAGGGGGACTAAGCACAGATACGCAGTATTTT.

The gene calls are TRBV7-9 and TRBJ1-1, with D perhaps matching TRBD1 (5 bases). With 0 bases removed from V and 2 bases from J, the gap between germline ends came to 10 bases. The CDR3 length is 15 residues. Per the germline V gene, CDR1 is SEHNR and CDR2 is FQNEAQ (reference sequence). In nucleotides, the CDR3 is TGTGCCAGCAGCTTAGCAACAGGAACAAACACTGAAGCTTTCTTT. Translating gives CASSLATGTNTEAFF.

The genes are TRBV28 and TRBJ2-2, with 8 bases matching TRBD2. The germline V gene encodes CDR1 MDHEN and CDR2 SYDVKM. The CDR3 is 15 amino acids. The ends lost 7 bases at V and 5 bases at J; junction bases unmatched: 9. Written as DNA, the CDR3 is TGTGCCAGCACCATCGGGGGGGCAGGGACCGGGGAGCTGTTTTTT. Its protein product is CASTIGGAGTGELFF.

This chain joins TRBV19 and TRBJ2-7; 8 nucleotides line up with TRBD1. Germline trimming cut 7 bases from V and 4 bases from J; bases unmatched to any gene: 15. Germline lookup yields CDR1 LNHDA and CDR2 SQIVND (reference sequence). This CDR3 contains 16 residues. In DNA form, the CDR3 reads TGTGCCAGTATGGACCGTACAATACAGGGGGGATACGAGCAGTACTTC. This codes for CASMDRTIQGGYEQYF.

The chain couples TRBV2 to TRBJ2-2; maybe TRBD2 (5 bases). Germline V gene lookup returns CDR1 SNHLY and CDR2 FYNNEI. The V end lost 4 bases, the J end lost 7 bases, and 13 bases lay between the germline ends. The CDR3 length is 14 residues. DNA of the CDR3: TGTGCCAGCAGTGCCCGGAAGGCGGGCGGGGAGCTGTTTTTT. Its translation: CASSARKAGGELFF.